This T cell receptor beta chain stems from a study of blood T cells in healthy people across ages (dated by TCRdb to about 2015). Broadly, across the study: In model experiments, template switching captured about one uniquely barcoded TCR beta cDNA molecule for every two T cells. Donors of different ages were randomly distributed across sequencing lanes to avoid experimental bias. To track age-related changes in TCR beta repertoire diversity, the study relied on deep sequencing normalized with unique cDNA molecular identifiers. The donors were split into four age groups: young (average about 16 years), middle-aged (39), aged (approximately 60) and long-lived (over 75). Two additional independent replicas of 1 million unique cDNA reads from the same blood draw were analyzed for two donors (one aged 18 to 29 and one aged 80 or older).

The 35 to 40 donors, aged about 6 to 95 years, were systemically healthy Caucasian individuals from Russia. Each donor gave ten milliliters of peripheral blood, collected into EDTA-treated Vacutainer tubes. Ficoll-Paque density-gradient centrifugation was used to isolate PBMCs, with at least 6 million obtained per sample. Total RNA was extracted from PBMCs with Trizol reagent, with at least 5.5 micrograms obtained per sample. For every donor, flow cytometry on a PBMC aliquot measured the percentage of naive CD45RAhigh/CD27high T cells. In the germline V gene, CDR1 corresponds to MNHEY and CDR2 to SVGAGI. The CDR3 sequence holds 13 residues, the cysteine and phenylalanine included. Only the CDR3 portion is preserved as DNA: 39 bases, with reading frame beginning at the first base. Trimming at the junction amounts to 2 bases on V and 3 bases on J, and the germline ends lie 8 bases apart. This clonotype was picked up many times. This clone's antigen is unknown. No clone much larger than this one lies a single base away; base qualities are absent.

Overall results and qualifications from the work: Observed TCR beta diversity correlated strongly with the percentage of naive T cells measured by flow cytometry. Estimates of total diversity from one million sequenced T cells were regarded as lower bounds and underestimates. Because profiling used bulk unsorted PBMCs, naive and antigen-experienced compartments could not be compared conclusively. Observed TCR beta diversity per million T cells fell roughly linearly with age, and a significant reduction was already apparent by age approximately 41. The long-lived group showed more naive CD4+ T cells, fewer expanded clones and increased TCR diversity than the aged group, suggesting age selection. The CMV infection status of donors was not known, potentially confounding age-related changes in expanded clonotypes.

To prepare the library, 5' RACE was applied. Sequencer: Illumina HiSeq 2500. A second PCR of about 6 to 11 cycles was performed with a sample-barcoded 5' primer and a J-beta primer mix. Each TCR beta cDNA molecule received a unique molecular identifier from a template-switch 5' adaptor carrying 12 random nucleotides. Each sample yielded at least 2.5 million CDR3-containing paired-end reads. The Mint cDNA synthesis kit, primed by a TRBC-specific oligonucleotide, was used to synthesize first-strand cDNA from all RNA. All cDNA was treated with uracil-DNA glycosylase and then went through a first 18-cycle PCR with the universal primers M1SS and BC2_uni_R. Under the source paper's analysis protocol: Each sample was normalized by randomly selecting 1 million high-quality reads, each carrying a distinct molecular identifier. Instead of being binned into consensus sequences, reads that shared molecular identifiers were thrown out. MiTCR, run with a Q25 quality threshold and the strictest error-elimination algorithm, handled CDR3 identification, clonotype clustering and error correction. A nonparametric unseen species model with Euler transformation was used to estimate a lower bound on total TCR beta diversity. The public reads were run again by TCRdb, first through fastp at Q25 and then through MiXCR, and only productive beta chains were kept. Identical CDR3 protein sequences are pooled into one entry, listed with their most common genes and DNA. The V and J calls come from TCRdb's annotation, not from the publication. The sample contains 700,000 or so distinct CDR3 sequences, 40% to 45% of them found a single time. The ten most abundant clones make up around 30% of the sample.

The receptor chain draws on TRBV6-5 and TRBJ2-7; the D gene remains uncertain. Specimen: blood. The sequence came from a man older than 75 in good health. CDR3 sequence: CASSYEAYYEQYF. The base sequence is TGTGCCAGCAGTTACGAGGCGTACTACGAGCAGTACTTC.